This TCR beta chain was retrieved from a study of Graves' ophthalmopathy and Graves' hyperthyroidism. Amplification targeted the TCR beta CDR3 regions, with RNA transcripts as the source material. Amplification began with first-round RT-PCR using HTBI primers, then second-round multiplex PCR was performed. TCRdb re-called the multiplex PCR reads with MiXCR, one entry per CDR3 protein. Among around 170,000 distinct CDR3 sequences listed, less than 45% were seen once. The sequence came from a woman between 35 and 50 years old with Graves' ophthalmopathy. The sequenced sample consisted of peripheral blood.

In DNA form, the CDR3 reads TGTGCCAGCAGACCAGCGGGAATAAACCAAGAGACCCAGTACTTC. This gives the protein CASRPAGINQETQYF. This chain connects TRBV2 to TRBJ2-5; 7 bases fit TRBD2. Germline CDR1 is SNHLY and CDR2 is FYNNEI. V lost 6 bases and J lost 0; bases outside the gene matches: 7. The CDR3 covers 15 residues.